The 9 T cell receptor beta chains below were found in one sample sequenced in a study of identical twins' blood T cells. TCRdb reanalysed the 5' RACE reads using MiXCR and keeps one entry per CDR3 protein. The data hold roughly 340,000 distinct CDR3 sequences, with roughly 30% observed a single time. Sample: PBMCs. The receptors come from a woman aged 18-49 years in good health.

The chain is built from TRBV29-1 and TRBJ2-2; D may be TRBD2 (5 bases). The germline V and J ends were trimmed by 4 bases and 5 bases, with 11 bases remaining between them. This CDR3 is 13 amino acids long. Germline values: CDR1 SQVTM, CDR2 ANQGSEA. The CDR3, as DNA: TGCAGCGTTGGAGGGCCGCCGACCGGGGAGCTGTTTTTT. This codes for CSVGGPPTGELFF.

Details on this clonotype: It may be a read error: a sequence one base away is much more abundant. V gene TRBV28 combines with J gene TRBJ2-7; 7 bases map to TRBD1. This CDR3 has 14 amino acids. Germline values: CDR1 MDHEN, CDR2 SYDVKM. The trim removed 5 bases at V and 9 bases at J, leaving 13 bases unmatched. The CDR3: CASSIGTARAGQYF. Written as DNA, the CDR3 is TGTGCCAGCAGTATCGGGACAGCTCGAGCCGGGCAGTACTTC.

This clonotype was seen more than once but under ten times. Since a much larger clone is just one base distant, this may be a read error. J is TRBJ1-6 and V is TRBV3-1, with 11 nucleotides matching TRBD1. V lost 4 bases to trimming and J lost 11 bases; unmatched junction nucleotides: 7. Germline values: CDR1 LGHDT, CDR2 YNNKEL (reference sequence). This CDR3 contains 15 residues. The CDR3 DNA sequence: TGTGCCAGCAGCCGGACAGGGGGCTTAGGCCCACCCCTCCACTTT. This encodes CASSRTGGLGPPLHF. Full variable domain (rest looked up from reference TRBV3-1 and TRBJ1-6): DTAVSQTPKYLVTQMGNDKSIKCEQNLGHDTMYWYKQDSKKFLKIMFSYNNKELIINETVPNRFSPKSPDKAHLNLHINSLELGDSAVYFCASSRTGGLGPPLHFGNGTRLTVT.

Here the CDR3 reads CASSLSPDPVQGRILRTEAFF. In DNA, the CDR3 is TGTGCCAGCAGCTTGTCGCCCGACCCGGTACAGGGTAGGATTTTGAGGACTGAAGCTTTCTTT. This rearrangement joins TRBV11-2 to TRBJ1-1, with a possible D match to TRBD1 (6 bases). CDR1 and CDR2 from the germline V gene are SGHAT and FQNNGV. V lost 3 bases and J lost 5, with 34 bases in between. This CDR3 contains 21 residues. The full variable domain, in which reference TRBV11-2 and TRBJ1-1 provide the parts outside the CDR3, is EAGVAQSPRYKIIEKRQSVAFWCNPISGHATLYWYQQILGQGPKLLIQFQNNGVVDDSQLPKDRFSAERLKGVDSTLKIQPAKLEDSAVYLCASSLSPDPVQGRILRTEAFFGQGTRLTVV.

This clonotype was counted at least ten times. This chain uses TRBV7-3 with TRBJ2-2; D uncertain. Germline assignment: CDR1 SGHTA and CDR2 FQGTGA. Trimming removed 6 bases from V and 6 bases from J, with 14 bases in between. The CDR3 contains 14 residues. The CDR3, as DNA: TGTGCCAGCAGTTCTACTTCGACGGCCGGGGAGCTGTTTTTT. Amino acids: CASSSTSTAGELFF. Full variable domain (outside the CDR3, taken from reference TRBV7-3 and TRBJ2-2): GAGVSQTPSNKVTEKGKYVELRCDPISGHTALYWYRQSLGQGPEFLIYFQGTGAADDSGLPNDRFFAVRPEGSVSTLKIQRTERGDSAVYLCASSSTSTAGELFFGEGSRLTVL.

Only a few counts were recorded for this clonotype. The chain has TRBV2 and TRBJ2-3; the D gene is possibly TRBD1 (6 bases). Trimming removed 7 bases at V and 6 bases at J, with 20 bases between. The CDR3 covers 15 residues. Germline V gene sequence: CDR1 SNHLY, CDR2 FYNNEI. For the CDR3, the DNA is TGTGCCAGCACCGTGGACAGCTTAAGGATTGATACGCAGTATTTT. Protein sequence: CASTVDSLRIDTQYF.

In the case of this clonotype: The junction shows a germline mismatch at one end, possibly a read error. This chain connects TRBV7-2 to TRBJ2-1; 7 bases are shared with TRBD2. Germline V gene data show CDR1 as SGHTA and CDR2 as FQGNSA. The CDR3 runs to 14 residues. The CDR3 nucleotides read TGTGCCAGAAGCTCCAGCAGGACTAGCAATGAGCAGTTCTTC. Translating it yields CARSSSRTSNEQFF.

This clonotype showed up just a few times. The V call is TRBV12-5, the J call TRBJ2-2; D may be TRBD2 (5 bases). The CDR3 runs to 20 residues. V lost 6 bases to trimming and J lost 0 bases, with 26 bases between them. Germline lookup yields CDR1 LGHNT and CDR2 FRNRAP. DNA for the CDR3: TGTGCTAGTGGCCCCACTCCGAATCCGGGGTGGGTTCCGAACACCGGGGAGCTGTTTTTT. Translating gives CASGPTPNPGWVPNTGELFF.

There are many counts of this clonotype. The chain employs TRBV5-1 and TRBJ1-1; no definite D call. Germline CDR1 and CDR2: SGHRS and YFSETQ. The CDR3 runs 14 residues. V gave up 4 bases and J gave up 1 base, with 11 bases separating them. The CDR3 DNA reads as TGCGCCAGCAGCCCCTCTGAGAGGAACACTGAAGCTTTCTTT. Protein: CASSPSERNTEAFF.